This T cell receptor beta chain came from a study of T-cell reconstitution after alpha-beta-depleted transplantation in children. Whole-study results and caveats: TCRbeta diversity was high at day 60 in some patients (a result of surviving recipient T cells and thymic progenitors). T-cell counts and diversity at one year post-transplant came mainly from newly produced T cells. Reported findings indicate that, about two months after transplant, alpha-beta T cells came from several hundred expanded clones, which were derived from non-depleted graft cells.

Unique molecular identifiers featured in how the TCRbeta library was prepared. MiXCR, run by TCRdb on the PCR reads, gives a single entry per CDR3 protein. The sample consists of about 900,000 distinct CDR3 sequences, about 29% of them appearing once. CDR3 length: 15 amino acids. V was cut by 2 bases and J by 0 bases, with 11 bases left in between. Germline CDR1 reads SGHRS; CDR2 reads YFSETQ. In regard to this clonotype: Its antigen is unidentified.

This TCR derives from a boy less than two years old who had a stem cell transplant for SCID, so the T cells may come from the graft donor. This sequence joins TRBV5-1 and TRBJ1-1; possibly TRBD1 for D (6 bases). Sample: PBMCs, mostly from graft donor cells, taken 360 days after TCRalphabeta/CD19-depleted stem cell transplant. The CDR3, as DNA: TGCGCCAGCAGCTTTTGGGGACAATTGAACACTGAAGCTTTCTTT. Its translation is CASSFWGQLNTEAFF. Looking up the rest from reference TRBV5-1 and TRBJ1-1 gives the full variable domain: KAGVTQTPRYLIKTRGQQVTLSCSPISGHRSVSWYQQTPGQGLQFLFEYFSETQRNKGNFPGRFSGRQFSNSRSEMNVSTLELGDSALYLCASSFWGQLNTEAFFGQGTRLTVV.